Presented here are 30 T cell receptor beta chains from one specimen sequenced in a study of blood T cells in healthy people across ages. Then a second PCR, running roughly 7 to 11 cycles, was carried out with a sample-barcoded 5' primer and a J-beta primer mix. TCRdb passed the 5' RACE reads through MiXCR, listing each CDR3 protein once. This sample has roughly 1,000,000 distinct CDR3 sequences; 20% to 25% occur once, and the top ten carry approximately 0.75%. These data were also reused for a study on T cells of mothers and their children.

Sequenced: blood. Receptor source: a girl under 10 years old in good health.

The chain links TRBV28 to TRBJ2-7, with D perhaps TRBD1 (7 bases). Germline V lookup: CDR1 MDHEN, CDR2 SYDVKM. The CDR3 is 14 residues long. Trimming cost V 10 bases and J 6 bases, with 22 bases left between them. In DNA, the CDR3 is TGTGCCACCCAACTCTGGAGGGCAGGGGGCGAGCAGTACTTC. This encodes CATQLWRAGGEQYF. Full variable domain (remainder filled in from reference TRBV28 and TRBJ2-7): DVKVTQSSRYLVKRTGEKVFLECVQDMDHENMFWYRQDPGLGLRLIYFSYDVKMKEKGDIPEGYSVSREKKERFSLILESASTNQTSMYLCATQLWRAGGEQYFGPGTRLTVT.

This sequence joins TRBV29-1 and TRBJ2-7; TRBD1 is a possible D gene (6 bases). The CDR3 runs 12 residues. Per germline, CDR1 SQVTM and CDR2 ANQGSEA. Deletions cut 8 bases from V and 0 bases from J, with 11 bases between. The CDR3 DNA sequence: TGCAGCTGGACAGACAACTCCTACGAGCAGTACTTC. This encodes CSWTDNSYEQYF.

This chain's CDR3 is CASSIIGGETQYF. In DNA form, the CDR3 reads TGTGCCAGTAGTATAATAGGGGGAGAGACCCAGTACTTC. V is TRBV19 and J is TRBJ2-5; TRBD1 might be the D (6 bases). Germline CDR1 and CDR2: LNHDA and SQIVND (reference sequence). V shed 2 bases and J shed 4 bases, with 8 bases lying between them. The CDR3 extends over 13 amino acids.

The chain is built from TRBV4-1 and TRBJ2-7; D uncertain. This CDR3 has 15 residues. The V end was cut by 0 bases, the J end by 1 base, with 10 bases between. Germline V lookup: CDR1 MGHRA, CDR2 YSYEKL. The CDR3 bases are TGCGCCAGCAGCCAAGAAGGACGCCCTTCCTACGAGCAGTACTTC. Translation gives CASSQEGRPSYEQYF.

The chain combines TRBV10-1 with TRBJ2-7, with D tentatively TRBD1 or TRBD2 (5 bases each). The CDR3 spans 17 residues. Deletions cut 3 bases from V and 6 bases from J, with 24 bases between. Germline CDR1 WNHNN, CDR2 SYGVQD (reference sequence). CDR3 DNA sequence: TGCGCCAGCAGTGATTATTCGGTTCGAGGGGTGCTCCTCGAGCAGTACTTC. Protein product: CASSDYSVRGVLLEQYF.

The rearrangement uses TRBV7-9 and TRBJ2-7; D assignment may be TRBD1 or TRBD2 (5 bases each). The CDR3 covers 15 residues. CDR1 SEHNR and CDR2 FQNEAQ come from the germline V gene (reference sequence). V lost 1 base to trimming and J lost 1 base, with 11 bases between them. CDR3 coding DNA: TGTGCCAGCAGCTTAGGGGGGACGGAATCCTACGAGCAGTACTTC. This gives the protein CASSLGGTESYEQYF.

This chain uses TRBV12-3 or TRBV12-4 with TRBJ2-3; D tentatively fits TRBD1 or TRBD2 (6 bases each). V was cut by 6 bases and J by 0 bases, with 19 bases left in between. The CDR3 length is 17 residues. This chain's CDR3 is CASSLSRGPWSTDTQYF. CDR3 DNA sequence: TGTGCCAGCAGCCTAAGCCGGGGGCCATGGAGCACAGATACGCAGTATTTT.

This sequence joins TRBV9 and TRBJ2-1, with a tentative D call TRBD1 (6 bases). The end of the DNA aligns better with TRBJ2-5, so the J call may be wrong. Per germline, CDR1 SGDLS and CDR2 YYNGEE. This CDR3 is 14 amino acids long. The CDR3 DNA reads TGTGCCAGCACTCCAGGGGTTGTTTACGAGACCCAGTACTTC. Encoded protein: CASTPGVVYETQYF.

The chain carries TRBV12-3 or TRBV12-4 and TRBJ2-7, with 9 bases matching TRBD2. The CDR3 runs 18 residues. Trimming took 2 bases from V and 4 from J; bases not matched to a gene: 15. The DNA of the CDR3 is TGTGCCAGCAGTTTATATGTTGATAGCGGGAGTCCCAGGTACGAGCAGTACTTC. It is translated as CASSLYVDSGSPRYEQYF.

The chain employs TRBV20-1 and TRBJ2-7, with TRBD2 identical over 7 bases. The J call is uncertain, as TRBJ2-5 better fits the DNA end. The CDR3 extends over 14 amino acids. Germline loops: CDR1 DFQATT, CDR2 SNEGSKA (reference sequence). The CDR3 sequence: CSARVRDYQETQYF. DNA for the CDR3: TGCAGTGCTAGAGTCCGGGACTATCAAGAGACCCAGTACTTC.

This clonotype has more than one count but fewer than ten. The chain joins TRBV4-1 to TRBJ2-4; D possibly corresponds to TRBD1 (7 bases). The ends were cut back, 1 base at V and 8 bases at J, with 18 bases in the middle. In germline, CDR1 is MGHRA, CDR2 YSYEKL. There are 16 residues in the CDR3. CDR3 region: CASSQGGAGGMDIQYF. The CDR3 DNA reads as TGCGCCAGCAGCCAAGGGGGGGCAGGGGGGATGGACATTCAGTACTTC.

This clonotype was seen a few times. The rearrangement links TRBV3-1 to TRBJ1-4; D may be TRBD1 (5 bases). The ends were cut back, 1 base at V and 8 bases at J, with 23 bases in the middle. This CDR3 region has 18 residues. Germline CDR1 reads LGHDT; CDR2 reads YNNKEL (reference sequence). The CDR3 region is CASSQGFNRDFADEKLFF. CDR3 DNA sequence: TGTGCCAGCAGCCAAGGATTCAACCGGGACTTCGCGGACGAAAAACTGTTTTTT.

In its sample, this clonotype was seen many times. The chain uses TRBV6-5 and TRBJ1-2; D remains ambiguous. The length of the CDR3 is 13 residues. Trimming cost V 0 bases and J 4 bases, with 6 bases left between them. Germline CDR1 MNHEY, CDR2 SVGAGI. The CDR3 protein is CASSYSRGYGYTF. The CDR3 region has the DNA TGTGCCAGCAGTTACTCGAGAGGCTATGGCTACACCTTC.

J is TRBJ1-2 and V is TRBV7-6, with D possibly TRBD1 on 6 matching bases. The ends were cut back, 5 bases at V and 3 bases at J, with 13 bases in the middle. There are 14 residues in the CDR3. Germline V gives CDR1 SGHVS, CDR2 FNYEAQ. CDR3 in DNA: TGTGCCAGCAGCCCCAGTCCAGGGGACTATGGCTACACCTTC. As protein: CASSPSPGDYGYTF.

This clonotype has only a few counts. The chain recombines TRBV4-1 with TRBJ2-5; D remains unclear. The J call may be wrong; the DNA end is better matched by TRBJ2-7. Germline lookup yields CDR1 MGHRA and CDR2 YSYEKL. The CDR3 is 17 amino acids. CDR3 sequence: CASSQDEDRKTFYEQYF. In DNA form, the CDR3 reads TGCGCCAGCAGCCAAGACGAAGACCGGAAGACCTTCTACGAGCAGTACTTC.

Ten or more counts support this clonotype. The chain uses TRBV7-8 and TRBJ1-2, with a tentative D call TRBD1 (6 bases). The CDR3 spans 13 residues. CDR1 is SGHVS, CDR2 FQNEAQ, per germline. The germline V and J ends were trimmed by 9 bases and 3 bases, with 14 bases remaining between them. The CDR3 coding sequence is TGTGCCAGTCGGACAGAGCCCCACTATGGCTACACCTTC. Translating gives CASRTEPHYGYTF.

The chain links TRBV9 to TRBJ2-1; D is undetermined. The end of the DNA is better explained by TRBJ2-5, so the J call may be wrong. CDR3 length: 10 residues. Germline V gives CDR1 SGDLS, CDR2 YYNGEE. The CDR3 protein is CARLPATQYF. As DNA, the CDR3 is TGTGCCAGACTTCCAGCGACCCAGTACTTC.

This clonotype was counted at least ten times. The chain joins TRBV6-5 to TRBJ2-7; D call uncertain. The CDR3 sequence is 13 residues long. The V end lost 4 bases, the J end lost 4 bases, and 11 bases lay between the germline ends. Germline V gives CDR1 MNHEY, CDR2 SVGAGI. DNA of the CDR3: TGTGCCAGCAGTTTACAACCCCTTTACGAGCAGTACTTC. The encoded protein is CASSLQPLYEQYF.

The chain employs TRBV27 and TRBJ2-7, with 11 positions matching TRBD2. The J segment lost 0 bases and the V segment lost 8 bases, leaving 12 bases of the junction unmatched. There are 17 residues in the CDR3. CDR1 is MNHEY and CDR2 is SMNVEV in the germline V gene (reference sequence). The CDR3 DNA reads as TGTGCCAGCCGCGGGGTGGGACTAGCGGTAAGCTCCTACGAGCAGTACTTC. Residues: CASRGVGLAVSSYEQYF.

The V gene is TRBV3-1, the J gene TRBJ2-5; D is possibly TRBD1 (6 bases). The CDR3 is made up of 14 amino acids. Germline V gene sequence: CDR1 LGHDT, CDR2 YNNKEL (reference sequence). Trimming stripped 5 bases from V and 1 base from J, with 11 bases between. CDR3 nucleotide sequence: TGTGCCAGCAGCGAGGGACATGCCCAAGAGACCCAGTACTTC. Its translation is CASSEGHAQETQYF.

This clonotype was counted between two and nine times. J is TRBJ1-4 and V is TRBV6-5; D is unclear. The CDR3 runs to 15 residues. Trimming cost V 5 bases and J 2 bases, with 12 bases left between them. Looked up from germline, CDR1 is MNHEY and CDR2 is SVGAGI. The CDR3 DNA is TGTGCCAGCAGTCACCATGGCGGCACTAATGAAAAACTGTTTTTT. Translated: CASSHHGGTNEKLFF.

This clonotype was picked up a small number of times. CDR3 coding DNA: TGTGCCAGCAGCCTACGTCAAGGGGGCGTGAGGTTGAATGAGCAGTTCTTC. This gives the protein CASSLRQGGVRLNEQFF. This chain links TRBV7-8 with TRBJ2-1; 7 positions agree with TRBD1. J lost 7 bases, V lost 5 bases, and 17 bases had no gene match. The CDR3 spans 17 residues. The germline gives CDR1 SGHVS, CDR2 FQNEAQ.

The chain is built from TRBV11-2 and TRBJ2-3; TRBD1 might be the D (6 bases). This CDR3 has 18 residues. Trimming left V 5 bases short and J 3 bases short, with 24 bases between. Germline values: CDR1 SGHAT, CDR2 FQNNGV. The CDR3 DNA reads TGTGCCAGCAGCGTAAGACCCGGGACATACGGCAGTACAGATACGCAGTATTTT. Protein: CASSVRPGTYGSTDTQYF. The full variable domain, completed using reference TRBV11-2 and TRBJ2-3, is EAGVAQSPRYKIIEKRQSVAFWCNPISGHATLYWYQQILGQGPKLLIQFQNNGVVDDSQLPKDRFSAERLKGVDSTLKIQPAKLEDSAVYLCASSVRPGTYGSTDTQYFGPGTRLTVL.

The chain joins TRBV12-3 or TRBV12-4 to TRBJ2-2; D is unclear. V lost 3 bases to trimming and J lost 1 base, with 9 bases between them. The CDR3 covers 15 residues. The CDR3 DNA sequence: TGTGCCAGCAGTTTCGTCGCGGTGAACACCGGGGAGCTGTTTTTT. Translated, it gives CASSFVAVNTGELFF.

J is TRBJ1-1 and V is TRBV2, with D hard to call. Trimming took off 5 bases at V and 3 bases at J, with 10 bases between the two ends. The CDR3 is made up of 13 amino acids. Germline V gene sequence: CDR1 SNHLY, CDR2 FYNNEI. The CDR3 sequence is CASSKEPYTEAFF. The CDR3 DNA is TGTGCCAGCAGTAAGGAACCCTACACTGAAGCTTTCTTT. The full variable domain, rest sourced from reference TRBV2 and TRBJ1-1, is EPEVTQTPSHQVTQMGQEVILRCVPISNHLYFYWYRQILGQKVEFLVSFYNNEISEKSEIFDDQFSVERPDGSNFTLKIRSTKLEDSAMYFCASSKEPYTEAFFGQGTRLTVV.

Only a few counts were recorded for this clonotype. This chain links TRBV6-1 with TRBJ2-7, with 7 nucleotides matching TRBD1. The V segment lost 6 bases and the J segment 6 bases; nucleotides outside the gene matches: 8. The CDR3 runs 13 residues. Germline V gene lookup returns CDR1 MNHNS and CDR2 SASEGT. As DNA, the CDR3 is TGTGCCAGCAGGACGACACAGGGGTCCGAGCAGTACTTC. Amino acid sequence: CASRTTQGSEQYF.

The chain recombines TRBV7-2 with TRBJ1-1, with D unresolved. V was pared by 5 bases and J by 6 bases, with 16 bases between. Germline CDR1 SGHTA, CDR2 FQGNSA. The CDR3 is made up of 14 amino acids. CDR3 nucleotide sequence: TGTGCCAGCAGCCTCACCCCGGTGCAGCCTGAAGCTTTCTTT. Protein product: CASSLTPVQPEAFF.

This clonotype was detected a few times. The CDR3 nucleotides read TGTGCCAGCAGTTTAGTGTGGGGCAGGGCCGGTTGGCGGACGAACACTGAAGCTTTCTTT. This gives the protein CASSLVWGRAGWRTNTEAFF. V gene TRBV28 combines with J gene TRBJ1-1, with D possibly TRBD1 on 5 matching bases. V lost 2 bases, J lost 1 base, and 26 bases lay in between. The CDR3 runs 20 residues. The germline gives CDR1 MDHEN, CDR2 SYDVKM.

The J gene is TRBJ2-5, the V gene TRBV10-1, with 7 bases aligning to TRBD1. The CDR3 sequence is 14 residues long. V lost 2 bases and J lost 11; bases outside the gene matches: 11. Looked up from germline, CDR1 is WNHNN and CDR2 is SYGVQD (reference sequence). DNA for the CDR3: TGCGCCAGCAGTGAGATCCCAGGGGGAGAAGAGCAGTACTTC. Amino acid sequence: CASSEIPGGEEQYF.

This clonotype has only a few counts. The chain employs TRBV11-2 and TRBJ2-7, with a tentative D call TRBD2 (5 bases). V was clipped by 4 bases and J by 7 bases, with 20 bases between them. CDR1 and CDR2 (germline): SGHAT, FQNNGV. The CDR3 runs to 15 residues. DNA for the CDR3: TGTGCCAGCAGCTCACCTCGACAAGACCGAGGGGAGCAGTACTTC. Its translation: CASSSPRQDRGEQYF.